One and the same sample provided the 22 T cell receptor beta chains below, sequenced in a study of T-cell reconstitution after alpha-beta-depleted transplantation in children. Researchers prepared the TCRbeta library using unique molecular identifiers, the study reports. TCRdb re-derived calls from the PCR reads in MiXCR, one entry per CDR3 protein. The repertoire has around 700,000 distinct CDR3 sequences, 10% to 15% of them found once; the top ten carry 0.79%. This specimen was PBMCs, taken before TCRalphabeta/CD19-depleted stem cell transplant. The receptors originated from a girl between 2 and 10 years old with congenital amegakaryocytic thrombocytopenia, due to receive a stem cell transplant.

Many counts were recorded for this clonotype. This chain's CDR3 is CATGTSGSYEQYF. CDR3 DNA: TGTGCCACCGGGACTAGCGGGAGCTACGAGCAGTACTTC. V is TRBV12-3 or TRBV12-4 and J is TRBJ2-7, with 14 bases lining up with TRBD2. The CDR3 length is 13 residues. Trimming at V came to 10 bases and at J to 3 bases, leaving 2 bases not matched to a gene.

The genes are TRBV4-1 and TRBJ2-7, with 10 bases aligning to TRBD2. Germline-derived CDR1 and CDR2 are MGHRA and YSYEKL. V shed 2 bases, J shed 5 bases, and the junction held 3 bases outside the gene matches. The CDR3 is 14 residues long. CDR3 DNA sequence: TGCGCCAGCAGCCAACTAGCGGGGGCTGACGAGCAGTACTTC. Encoded protein: CASSQLAGADEQYF.

In its sample, this clonotype was seen a few times. The CDR3 nucleotides are TGTGCCAGCGGGCGGTCGGGGGAGCTCACAGATACGCAGTATTTT. Translated: CASGRSGELTDTQYF. The chain joins TRBV3-1 to TRBJ2-3; a possible D gene is TRBD2 (6 bases). V lost 8 bases and J 2 bases, leaving 17 bases between the germline ends. CDR1 is LGHDT, CDR2 YNNKEL, per germline (reference sequence). The CDR3 runs 15 residues.

This clonotype was detected many times. The rearrangement links TRBV20-1 to TRBJ2-7, with 13 bases matching TRBD2. CDR1 is DFQATT, CDR2 SNEGSKA, per germline (reference sequence). The CDR3 length is 16 residues. With 0 bases clipped from V and 7 bases from J, the junction kept 9 bases outside the gene matches. Written as DNA, the CDR3 is TGCAGTGCTAGAGATAGTAGACTAGCGGGAGGAAAAGAGCAGTACTTC. Translating it yields CSARDSRLAGGKEQYF.

The rearrangement joins TRBV20-1 to TRBJ2-3; D may be TRBD2 (5 bases). The CDR3 extends over 17 amino acids. Germline lookup yields CDR1 DFQATT and CDR2 SNEGSKA (reference sequence). V was cut by 6 bases and J by 0 bases, with 22 bases left in between. This CDR3 reads CSASSIGLAASTDTQYF. The CDR3 DNA sequence: TGCAGTGCGAGCTCGATCGGCCTAGCCGCCAGCACAGATACGCAGTATTTT.

With regard to this clonotype: A single base separates this from a much larger clone, so it may be a read error. V is TRBV10-3 and J is TRBJ2-7, with 8 bases fitting TRBD1. CDR1 and CDR2 (germline): ENHRY, SYGVKD. V dropped 8 bases and J dropped 7; count of bases not matched to a gene: 4. The CDR3 extends over 11 amino acids. The CDR3: CAIGTGGEQYF. Here the CDR3 DNA reads TGTGCCATCGGGACAGGCGGGGAGCAGTACTTC.

In this sample, this clonotype turned up many times. This rearrangement joins TRBV15 to TRBJ1-1; D is unresolved. Trimming left V 5 bases short and J 4 bases short, with 11 bases between. This CDR3 is built from 13 residues. The germline CDR1 and CDR2 sequences are LNHNV and YYDKDF (reference sequence). The CDR3 bases are TGTGCCACCAGCTTCAGGTTCCTCACTGAAGCTTTCTTT. This gives the protein CATSFRFLTEAFF.

This clonotype was observed a few times. The gene calls are TRBV20-1 and TRBJ2-2; no definite D call. The germline V and J ends were trimmed by 3 bases and 1 base, with 6 bases remaining between them. The germline V gene encodes CDR1 DFQATT and CDR2 SNEGSKA (reference sequence). This CDR3 comprises 13 residues. The CDR3: CSARQENTGELFF. The CDR3, as DNA: TGCAGTGCTAGGCAGGAGAACACCGGGGAGCTGTTTTTT.

This clonotype has ten or more counts. V is TRBV5-1 and J is TRBJ1-2; D might be TRBD1 (5 bases). CDR3 size: 14 residues. V shed 2 bases and J shed 0 bases, with 8 bases lying between them. Germline V gives CDR1 SGHRS, CDR2 YFSETQ. The CDR3 region has the DNA TGCGCCAGCAGCTTCGGGGGGACTAACTATGGCTACACCTTC. Amino acids: CASSFGGTNYGYTF.

This clonotype was counted a few times. V and J are TRBV2 and TRBJ2-6; 11 nucleotides align to TRBD1. Germline CDR1 and CDR2: SNHLY and FYNNEI. The CDR3 has 16 residues. V lost 7 bases to trimming and J lost 4 bases; unmatched junction nucleotides: 6. The CDR3, as DNA: TGTGCCAGCAAGGACAGGGGGCAGCGGGGGGCCAACGTCCTGACTTTC. It yields the protein CASKDRGQRGANVLTF.

On this clonotype: This may stem from a read error, because a much larger clone lies one nucleotide away. This rearrangement joins TRBV29-1 to TRBJ1-2, with D hard to call. CDR3 length: 13 residues. Germline CDR1 is SQVTM and CDR2 is ANQGSEA. The CDR3 DNA reads TGCAGCGTTGGGCAGGCGTATAACTATGGCGACACCTTC. This encodes CSVGQAYNYGDTF. Supplemented by reference TRBV29-1 and TRBJ1-2, the full variable domain reads SAVISQKPSRDICQRGTSLTIQCQVDSQVTMMFWYRQQPGQSLTLIATANQGSEATYESGFVIDKFPISRPNLTFSTLTVSNMSPEDSSIYLCSVGQAYNYGDTFGSGTRLTVV.

In its sample, this clonotype was seen many times. The V and J genes are TRBV27 and TRBJ2-1, with a possible D match to TRBD1 (5 bases). Trimming took off 6 bases at V and 4 bases at J, with 16 bases between the two ends. From germline, CDR1 is MNHEY and CDR2 SMNVEV (reference sequence). This CDR3 comprises 15 residues. The CDR3, as DNA: TGTGCCAGCAGAGGCCCAGGGATGGGGTACAATGAGCAGTTCTTC. It is translated as CASRGPGMGYNEQFF.

This sequence joins TRBV5-1 and TRBJ1-4, with unresolved D. The germline V gene encodes CDR1 SGHRS and CDR2 YFSETQ. V lost 0 bases and J lost 7, with 16 bases in between. The CDR3 is 16 amino acids. The CDR3 bases are TGCGCCAGCAGCTTGGGCGCGGGGAATGGTATTGAAAAACTGTTTTTT. It encodes CASSLGAGNGIEKLFF.

This clonotype was seen many times. The chain recombines TRBV5-1 with TRBJ2-4; the match to TRBD2 covers 10 bases. V dropped 4 bases and J dropped 0; count of bases not matched to a gene: 19. Germline CDR1 is SGHRS and CDR2 is YFSETQ. This CDR3 spans 21 amino acids. The CDR3 is CASSPVSETSGLRLAKNIQYF. The CDR3 coding sequence is TGCGCCAGCAGCCCCGTTTCTGAGACTAGCGGGCTAAGACTAGCCAAAAACATTCAGTACTTC.

This clonotype was seen more than once but under ten times. This sequence joins TRBV5-1 and TRBJ2-7; D is perhaps TRBD2 (5 bases). Trimming pared 3 bases from V and 3 bases from J, leaving 19 bases between. The CDR3 covers 16 residues. Germline loops: CDR1 SGHRS, CDR2 YFSETQ. CDR3 amino acids: CASSSRSGMMIYEQYF. The CDR3 DNA is TGCGCCAGCAGCTCTAGGTCCGGGATGATGATCTACGAGCAGTACTTC.

The table lists this clonotype with a few counts. The J gene is TRBJ2-3, the V gene TRBV5-1; D gene uncertain. Germline V gives CDR1 SGHRS, CDR2 YFSETQ. The CDR3 contains 15 residues. Trimming removed 0 bases from V and 0 bases from J, with 8 bases in between. This chain's CDR3 is CASSLVPQSTDTQYF. CDR3 nucleotide sequence: TGCGCCAGCAGCTTGGTCCCGCAGAGCACAGATACGCAGTATTTT.

This clonotype was counted ten times or more. CDR3 in DNA: TGTGCCAGCAGTTACAGAGCGGGGGGCAACACCGGGGAGCTGTTTTTT. Translation gives CASSYRAGGNTGELFF. V usage is TRBV6-5 and J usage is TRBJ2-2; 9 nucleotides align to TRBD2. V shed 2 bases and J 2 bases; nucleotides not matched to a gene: 3. Germline V lookup: CDR1 MNHEY, CDR2 SVGAGI. The CDR3 extends over 16 amino acids.

This clonotype was observed a handful of times. The gene calls are TRBV15 and TRBJ2-1, with D possibly TRBD2 on 5 matching bases. From germline, CDR1 is LNHNV and CDR2 YYDKDF (reference sequence). The CDR3 totals 15 residues. V gave up 4 bases and J gave up 5 bases, with 15 bases separating them. CDR3 nucleotide sequence: TGTGCCACCAGCACCGGGGTATGGGCCAACAATGAGCAGTTCTTC. It is translated as CATSTGVWANNEQFF.

This clonotype was counted at least ten times. This chain links TRBV20-1 with TRBJ2-2, with D hard to call. The length of the CDR3 is 13 residues. The V end was cut by 1 base, the J end by 4 bases, with 7 bases between. The germline V gene encodes CDR1 DFQATT and CDR2 SNEGSKA (reference sequence). The CDR3 is CSARVRATGELFF. The CDR3 coding sequence is TGCAGTGCTAGAGTTCGGGCCACCGGGGAGCTGTTTTTT.

The gene calls are TRBV20-1 and TRBJ2-7; 7 positions agree with TRBD1. CDR1 is DFQATT and CDR2 is SNEGSKA in the germline V gene (reference sequence). CDR3 length: 14 amino acids. V trimming: 0 bases; J trimming: 2 bases; junction bases outside the gene matches: 4. CDR3 bases: TGCAGTGCTAGAGAGGGGACAGCTACCTACGAGCAGTACTTC. This gives the protein CSAREGTATYEQYF.

V gene TRBV2 combines with J gene TRBJ2-7, with D possibly TRBD2 on 6 matching bases. CDR3 size: 14 residues. CDR1 is SNHLY, CDR2 FYNNEI, per germline. V gave up 7 bases and J gave up 2 bases, with 15 bases separating them. The CDR3 loop is CASTLLATTYEQYF. In DNA form, the CDR3 reads TGTGCCAGCACCCTGCTAGCGACTACCTACGAGCAGTACTTC.

This clonotype was detected once. The genes are TRBV21-1 and TRBJ1-5. TRBV21-1 is listed as a pseudogene. The CDR3 spans 17 residues. This CDR3 is CASSNSQFGYSNQPQHF. The CDR3 DNA is TGTGCCAGCAGCAATTCCCAATTCGGTTATAGCAATCAGCCCCAGCATTTT.